This T cell receptor beta chain came from a study of CD4 T cells in relation to SARS-CoV-2 and coronaviruses. Study background: ViraFEST: roughly ten-day antigen culture of PBMCs, then TCR beta CDR3 sequencing. Findings and caveats of the study: Culture-expanded clones reflect memory recall rather than primary priming during culture. Around 62% of donors had memory CD4+ clonotypes crossrecognizing SARS-CoV-2 and common cold coronavirus spike.

As concerns this clone: Its antigen is currently unknown.

Trimming took 4 bases from V and 7 from J; bases not matched to a gene: 8. Per the germline V gene, CDR1 is SGDLS and CDR2 is YYNGEE. The CDR3 extends over 16 amino acids. Naive or memory CD4+ cells were cultured 1:1 with T cell-depleted PBMCs plus CEF. The repertoire was sequenced with immunoSEQ multiplex PCR; TCRdb's copy has only in-frame clones and lacks some. The table includes 37,000 or so clones, less than 85% detected once. Sample: naive CD4+ T cells from PBMCs, cultured in vitro. Subset described: naive CD4+ T cells isolated by negative enrichment. The source of this sequence is an adult with COVID-19. The chain joins TRBV9 to TRBJ1-6; 10 bases fit TRBD1. The CDR3 loop is CASSPSGTGENSPLHF. Here the CDR3 DNA reads TGTGCCAGCAGCCCTTCCGGGACAGGGGAAAATTCACCCCTCCACTTT.